This passage covers 5 T cell receptor beta chains from one sample sequenced in a study of cytomegalovirus exposure and HLA in healthy donors. 60 Vbeta and 13 Jbeta primers were used in PCR. Libraries were prepared by immunoSEQ multiplex PCR; TCRdb keeps only in-frame clonotypes and omits some of them. The data hold around 150,000 clones, with about 85% observed a single time. What was sequenced was PBMCs. The receptor source for this set is a man younger than 30 in good health and CMV-seropositive.

This clone was seen a handful of times. The V gene is TRBV7-9, the J gene TRBJ2-1; 7 bases match TRBD1. Germline CDR1 and CDR2: SEHNR and FQNEAQ (reference sequence). The CDR3 length is 15 residues. J gave up 6 bases and V 8 bases, and 13 bases lay outside the gene matches. CDR3 in amino acids: CASGNRGHWSNEQFF. The CDR3 DNA reads TGTGCCAGCGGAAACAGGGGCCATTGGTCCAATGAGCAGTTCTTC.

The J gene is TRBJ2-3, the V gene TRBV7-6, with 7 bases aligning to TRBD2. The J segment lost 5 bases and the V segment lost 5 bases, leaving 7 bases of the junction unmatched. The CDR3 consists of 14 residues. From germline, CDR1 is SGHVS and CDR2 FNYEAQ. The CDR3: CASSRGVVGDTQYF. The CDR3 coding sequence is TGTGCCAGCAGCCGGGGGGTAGTAGGAGATACGCAGTATTTT.

This chain joins TRBV2 and TRBJ1-2; 10 bases map to TRBD1. Germline V CDR1 and CDR2: SNHLY, FYNNEI. The J segment lost 3 bases and the V segment lost 5 bases, leaving 9 bases of the junction unmatched. CDR3 size: 16 residues. The CDR3 is CASSKDRGSLDYGYTF. The CDR3 DNA sequence: TGTGCCAGCAGTAAGGACAGGGGGTCGTTGGACTATGGCTACACCTTC.

The chain has TRBV5-6 and TRBJ2-1, with 7 bases that match TRBD1. Germline V CDR1 and CDR2: SGHDT, YYEEEE. The CDR3 runs 14 residues. Unmatched junction bases numbered 2, after V lost 4 bases and J lost 1 base. CDR3 sequence: CASSRTGSYNEQFF. The CDR3 DNA follows: TGTGCCAGCAGCCGGACAGGTTCCTACAATGAGCAGTTCTTC. The entire variable domain, with the rest obtained from reference TRBV5-6 and TRBJ2-1, is as follows: DAGVTQSPTHLIKTRGQQVTLRCSPKSGHDTVSWYQQALGQGPQFIFQYYEEEERQRGNFPDRFSGHQFPNYSSELNVNALLLGDSALYLCASSRTGSYNEQFFGPGTRLTVL.

The chain carries TRBV7-9 and TRBJ1-3, with D possibly TRBD1 on 5 matching bases. V was clipped by 1 base and J by 0 bases, with 13 bases between them. The CDR3 spans 17 residues. Germline V gives CDR1 SEHNR, CDR2 FQNEAQ (reference sequence). This CDR3 reads CASSLGGVSFSGNTIYF. The DNA of the CDR3 is TGTGCCAGCAGCTTAGGGGGGGTTTCATTCTCTGGAAACACCATATATTTT.